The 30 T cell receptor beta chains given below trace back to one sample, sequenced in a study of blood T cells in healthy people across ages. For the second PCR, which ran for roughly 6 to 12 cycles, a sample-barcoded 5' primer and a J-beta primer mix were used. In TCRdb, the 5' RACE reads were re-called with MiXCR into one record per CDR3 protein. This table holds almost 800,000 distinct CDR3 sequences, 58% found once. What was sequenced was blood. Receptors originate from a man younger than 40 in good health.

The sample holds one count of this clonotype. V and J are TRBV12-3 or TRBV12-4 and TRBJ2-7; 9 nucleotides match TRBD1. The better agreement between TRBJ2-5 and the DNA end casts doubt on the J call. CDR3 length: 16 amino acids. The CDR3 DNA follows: TGTGCCAGCAGTTTAGAAGGGACAGGGCAGGGAAAGACCCAGTACTTC. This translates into CASSLEGTGQGKTQYF.

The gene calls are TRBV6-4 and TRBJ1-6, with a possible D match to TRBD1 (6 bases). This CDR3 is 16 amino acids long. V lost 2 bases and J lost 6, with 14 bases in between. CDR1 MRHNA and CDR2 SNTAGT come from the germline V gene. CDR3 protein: CASSDDRTSANSPLHF. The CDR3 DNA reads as TGTGCCAGCAGTGACGACAGGACTTCAGCTAATTCACCCCTCCACTTT.

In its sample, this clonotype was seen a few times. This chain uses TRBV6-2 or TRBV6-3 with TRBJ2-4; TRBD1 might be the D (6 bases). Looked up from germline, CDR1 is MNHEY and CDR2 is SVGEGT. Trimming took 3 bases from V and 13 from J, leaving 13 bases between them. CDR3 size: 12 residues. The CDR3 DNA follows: TGTGCCAGCAGTTATTACGACAGGAACCAGTACTTC. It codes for CASSYYDRNQYF.

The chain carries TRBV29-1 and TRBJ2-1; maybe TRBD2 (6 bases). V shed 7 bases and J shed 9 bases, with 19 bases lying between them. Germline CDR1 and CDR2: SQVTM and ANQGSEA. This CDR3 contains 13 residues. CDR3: CSALQSLATEQFF. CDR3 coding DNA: TGCAGCGCCCTCCAATCGCTAGCGACTGAGCAGTTCTTC.

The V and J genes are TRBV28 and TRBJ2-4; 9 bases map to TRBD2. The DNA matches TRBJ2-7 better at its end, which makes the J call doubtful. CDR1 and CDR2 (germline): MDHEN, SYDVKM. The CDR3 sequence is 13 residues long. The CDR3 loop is CASSAAGGHEQYF. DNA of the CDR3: TGTGCCAGCAGTGCGGCGGGGGGGCACGAGCAGTACTTC.

The CDR3 loop reads CASSETSDYGYTF. The CDR3 DNA is TGCGCCAGCAGTGAAACTTCCGACTATGGCTACACCTTC. The gene calls are TRBV10-2 and TRBJ1-2; unclear D gene. The CDR3 length is 13 residues. Germline V CDR1 and CDR2: WSHSY, SAAADI. V lost 3 bases, J lost 3 bases, and 8 bases lay in between.

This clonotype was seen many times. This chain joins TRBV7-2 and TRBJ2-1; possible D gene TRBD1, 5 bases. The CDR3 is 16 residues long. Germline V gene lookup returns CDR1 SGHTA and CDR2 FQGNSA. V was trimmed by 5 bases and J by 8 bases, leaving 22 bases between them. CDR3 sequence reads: CASSNSLTGPGDEQFF. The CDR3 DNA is TGTGCCAGCAGCAATTCATTAACAGGCCCTGGAGATGAGCAGTTCTTC.

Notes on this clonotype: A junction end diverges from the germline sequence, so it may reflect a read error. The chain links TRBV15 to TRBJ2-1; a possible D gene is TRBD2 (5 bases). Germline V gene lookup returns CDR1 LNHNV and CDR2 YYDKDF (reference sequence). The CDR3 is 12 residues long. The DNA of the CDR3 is TGTGTCACCAGCAGTGCGGGTTATGAGCAGTTCTTC. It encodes CVTSSAGYEQFF.

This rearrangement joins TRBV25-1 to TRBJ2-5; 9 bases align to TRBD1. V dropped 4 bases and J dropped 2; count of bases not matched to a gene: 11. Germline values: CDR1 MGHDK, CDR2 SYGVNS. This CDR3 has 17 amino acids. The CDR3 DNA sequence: TGTGCCAGCAGTGCCTTCTCCGGGACAGGGATTCAAGAGACCCAGTACTTC. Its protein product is CASSAFSGTGIQETQYF.

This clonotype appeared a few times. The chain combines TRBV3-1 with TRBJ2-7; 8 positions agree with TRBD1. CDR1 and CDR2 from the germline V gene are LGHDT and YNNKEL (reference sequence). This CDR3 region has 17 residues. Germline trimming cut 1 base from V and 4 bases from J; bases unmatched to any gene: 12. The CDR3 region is CASSQGNFRTGQYEQYF. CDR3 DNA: TGTGCCAGCAGCCAAGGAAATTTCAGGACAGGGCAGTACGAGCAGTACTTC.

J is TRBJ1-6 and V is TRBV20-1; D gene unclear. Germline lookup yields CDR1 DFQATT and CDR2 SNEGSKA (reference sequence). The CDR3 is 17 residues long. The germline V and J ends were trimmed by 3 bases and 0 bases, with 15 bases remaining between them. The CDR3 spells CSASGGKGGSYNSPLHF. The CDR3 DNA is TGCAGTGCTAGTGGCGGAAAGGGCGGCTCCTATAATTCACCCCTCCACTTT.

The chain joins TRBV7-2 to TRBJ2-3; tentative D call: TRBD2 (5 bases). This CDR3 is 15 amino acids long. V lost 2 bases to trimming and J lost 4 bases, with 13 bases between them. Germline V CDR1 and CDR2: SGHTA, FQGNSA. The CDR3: CASSLNGMQPDTQYF. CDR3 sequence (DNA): TGTGCCAGCAGCTTAAACGGGATGCAACCAGATACGCAGTATTTT.

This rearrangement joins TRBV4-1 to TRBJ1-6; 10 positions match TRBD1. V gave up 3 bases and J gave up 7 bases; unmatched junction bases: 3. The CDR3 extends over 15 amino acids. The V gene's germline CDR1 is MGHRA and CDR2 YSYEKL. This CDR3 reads CASSHPGQGNSPLHF. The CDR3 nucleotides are TGCGCCAGCAGCCACCCGGGACAGGGGAATTCACCCCTCCACTTT.

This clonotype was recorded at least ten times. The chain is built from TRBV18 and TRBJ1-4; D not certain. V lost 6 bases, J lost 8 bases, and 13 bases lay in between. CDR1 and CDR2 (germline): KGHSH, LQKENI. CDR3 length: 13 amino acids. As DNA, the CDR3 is TGTGCCAGCTCCGAGGATGTTCAAGAAAAACTGTTTTTT. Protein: CASSEDVQEKLFF. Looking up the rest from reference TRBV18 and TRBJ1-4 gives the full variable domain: NAGVMQNPRHLVRRRGQEARLRCSPMKGHSHVYWYRQLPEEGLKFMVYLQKENIIDESGMPKERFSAEFPKEGPSILRIQQVVRGDSAAYFCASSEDVQEKLFFGSGTQLSVL.

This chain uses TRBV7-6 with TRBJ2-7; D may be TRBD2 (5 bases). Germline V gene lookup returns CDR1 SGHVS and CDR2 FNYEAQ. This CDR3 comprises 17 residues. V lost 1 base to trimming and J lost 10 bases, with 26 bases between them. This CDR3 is CASSLVLGRTSWGTQYF. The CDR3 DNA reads TGTGCCAGCAGCTTAGTTCTTGGCCGCACTAGTTGGGGAACCCAGTACTTC.

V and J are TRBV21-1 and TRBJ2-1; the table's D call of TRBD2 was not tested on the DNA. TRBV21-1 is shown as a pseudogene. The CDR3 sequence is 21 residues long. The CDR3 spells CASSKVDRTGGRTSGRREQFF. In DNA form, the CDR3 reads TGTGCCAGCAGCAAAGTAGACAGGACCGGCGGACGGACTAGCGGGAGGCGCGAGCAGTTCTTC.

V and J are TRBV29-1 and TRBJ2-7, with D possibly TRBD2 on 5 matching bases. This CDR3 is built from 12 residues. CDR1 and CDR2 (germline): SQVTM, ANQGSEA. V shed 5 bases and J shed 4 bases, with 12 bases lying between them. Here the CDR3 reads CSVLGGPYEQYF. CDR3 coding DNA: TGCAGCGTTTTAGGCGGGCCTTACGAGCAGTACTTC.

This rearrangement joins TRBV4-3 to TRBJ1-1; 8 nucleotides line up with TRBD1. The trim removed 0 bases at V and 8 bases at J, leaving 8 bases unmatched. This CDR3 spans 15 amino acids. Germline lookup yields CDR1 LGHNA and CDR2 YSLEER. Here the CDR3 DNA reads TGCGCCAGCAGCCAAGATGGGACAGGAGACCAAGAAGCTTTCTTT. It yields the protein CASSQDGTGDQEAFF.

The CDR3 loop reads CASSSQGTYNEQFF. For the CDR3, the DNA is TGTGCCAGCAGCTCCCAGGGTACCTACAATGAGCAGTTCTTC. The gene calls are TRBV7-3 and TRBJ2-1; the D gene is possibly TRBD1 (5 bases). In germline, CDR1 is SGHTA, CDR2 FQGTGA. Trimming left V 4 bases short and J 2 bases short, with 9 bases between. The CDR3 contains 14 residues.

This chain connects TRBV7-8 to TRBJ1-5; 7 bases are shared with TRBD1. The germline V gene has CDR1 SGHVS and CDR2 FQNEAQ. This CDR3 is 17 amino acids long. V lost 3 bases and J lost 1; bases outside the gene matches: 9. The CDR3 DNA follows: TGTGCCAGCAGCTTCGACAGGGCAGGATTGAGCAATCAGCCCCAGCATTTT. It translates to CASSFDRAGLSNQPQHF.

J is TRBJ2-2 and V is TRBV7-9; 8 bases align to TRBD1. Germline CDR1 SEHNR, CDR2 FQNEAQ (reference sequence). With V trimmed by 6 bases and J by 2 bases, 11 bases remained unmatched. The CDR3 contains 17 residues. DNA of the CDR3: TGTGCCAGCAGAAGCATCACCGGGACAGGAAACACCGGGGAGCTGTTTTTT. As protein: CASRSITGTGNTGELFF.

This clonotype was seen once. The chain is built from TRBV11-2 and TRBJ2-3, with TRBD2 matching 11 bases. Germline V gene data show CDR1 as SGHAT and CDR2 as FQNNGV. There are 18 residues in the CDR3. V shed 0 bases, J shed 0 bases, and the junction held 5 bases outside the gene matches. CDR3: CASSLDLTSGASTDTQYF. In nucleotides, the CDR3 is TGTGCCAGCAGCTTAGATCTGACTAGCGGGGCTAGCACAGATACGCAGTATTTT.

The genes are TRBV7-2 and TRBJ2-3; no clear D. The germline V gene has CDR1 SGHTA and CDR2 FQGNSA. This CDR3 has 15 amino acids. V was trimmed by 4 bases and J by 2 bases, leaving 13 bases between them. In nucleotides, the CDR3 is TGTGCCAGCAGCTCCATATCTGGGTACACAGATACGCAGTATTTT. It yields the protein CASSSISGYTDTQYF.

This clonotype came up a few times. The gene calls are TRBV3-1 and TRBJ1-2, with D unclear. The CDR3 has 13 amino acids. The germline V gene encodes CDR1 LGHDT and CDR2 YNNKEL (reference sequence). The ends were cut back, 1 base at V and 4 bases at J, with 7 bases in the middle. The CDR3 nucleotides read TGTGCCAGCAGCCAAGGCCAATCCTATGGCTACACCTTC. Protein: CASSQGQSYGYTF.

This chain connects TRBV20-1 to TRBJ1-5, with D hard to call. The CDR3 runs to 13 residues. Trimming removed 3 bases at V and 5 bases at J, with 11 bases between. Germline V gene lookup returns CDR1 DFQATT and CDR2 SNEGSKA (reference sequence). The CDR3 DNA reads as TGCAGTGCTAGTCCGTCCCTCCATCAGCCCCAGCATTTT. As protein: CSASPSLHQPQHF.

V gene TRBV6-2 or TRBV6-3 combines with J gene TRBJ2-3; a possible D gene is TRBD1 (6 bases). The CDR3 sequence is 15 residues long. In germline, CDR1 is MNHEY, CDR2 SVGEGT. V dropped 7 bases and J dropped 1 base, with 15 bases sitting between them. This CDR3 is CASTYRVFGTDTQYF. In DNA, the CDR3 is TGTGCCAGCACCTACAGGGTCTTCGGCACAGATACGCAGTATTTT.

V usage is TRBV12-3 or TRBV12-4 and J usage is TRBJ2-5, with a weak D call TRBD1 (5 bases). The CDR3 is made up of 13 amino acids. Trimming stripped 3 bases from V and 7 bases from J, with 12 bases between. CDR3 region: CASSLTAQGTQYF. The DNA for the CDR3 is TGTGCCAGCAGTTTGACAGCCCAGGGGACCCAGTACTTC.

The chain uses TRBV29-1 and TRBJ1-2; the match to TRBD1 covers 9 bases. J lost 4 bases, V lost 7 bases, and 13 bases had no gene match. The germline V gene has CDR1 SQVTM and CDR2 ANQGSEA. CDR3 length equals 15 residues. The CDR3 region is CSATLGQGSLYGYTF. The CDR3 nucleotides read TGCAGCGCGACCCTCGGACAGGGGAGCCTCTATGGCTACACCTTC.

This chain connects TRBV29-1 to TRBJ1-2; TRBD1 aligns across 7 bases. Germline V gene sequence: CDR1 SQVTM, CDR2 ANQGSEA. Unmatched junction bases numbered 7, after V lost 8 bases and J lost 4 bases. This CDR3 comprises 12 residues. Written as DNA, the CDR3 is TGCAGCACCGGACAGGAAAGCTATGGCTACACCTTC. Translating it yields CSTGQESYGYTF. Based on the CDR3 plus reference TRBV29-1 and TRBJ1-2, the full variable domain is SAVISQKPSRDICQRGTSLTIQCQVDSQVTMMFWYRQQPGQSLTLIATANQGSEATYESGFVIDKFPISRPNLTFSTLTVSNMSPEDSSIYLCSTGQESYGYTFGSGTRLTVV.

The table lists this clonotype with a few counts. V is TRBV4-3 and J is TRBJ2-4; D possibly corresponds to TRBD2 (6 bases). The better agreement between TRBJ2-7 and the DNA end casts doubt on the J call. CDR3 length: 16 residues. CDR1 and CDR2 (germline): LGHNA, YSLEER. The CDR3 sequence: CASSQDGLGGAYEQYF. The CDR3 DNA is TGCGCCAGCAGCCAAGATGGCCTCGGGGGAGCTTACGAGCAGTACTTC.